The 27 T cell receptor beta chains reported below all come from one sample, sequenced in a study of blood T cell repertoires in COVID-19. Measured with immunoSEQ multiplex PCR; TCRdb has only the in-frame clones, and not every one. The data hold 40,000 to 65,000 clones, with approximately 82% observed a single time. The sequencing input was peripheral blood. The receptors were gathered from a human donor in a cohort sampled during active COVID-19.

The chain uses TRBV11-2 and TRBJ2-1; 10 nucleotides agree with TRBD2. CDR3 length equals 15 residues. Germline V gives CDR1 SGHAT, CDR2 FQNNGV. V lost 5 bases and J lost 10; bases outside the gene matches: 11. The CDR3 DNA reads TGTGCCAGCAGCCTTTTAGCGGGGGGAGATAAGGAGCAGTTCTTC. Protein product: CASSLLAGGDKEQFF.

The chain links TRBV9 to TRBJ2-5, with D maybe TRBD2 (6 bases). Trimming shortened V by 0 bases and J by 5 bases, and 14 bases separated the two germline ends. This CDR3 is 15 amino acids long. Germline V gene data show CDR1 as SGDLS and CDR2 as YYNGEE. Written as DNA, the CDR3 is TGTGCCAGCAGCGTAGGGGGCGGGGCCGGGGAGACCCAGTACTTC. Its protein is CASSVGGGAGETQYF.

The chain uses TRBV7-9 and TRBJ2-1, with a weak D call TRBD2 (6 bases). Germline values: CDR1 SEHNR, CDR2 FQNEAQ (reference sequence). This CDR3 is 16 amino acids long. Between the trimmed V and J ends, which lost 3 bases and 8 bases, there was a span of 20 bases. CDR3 amino acids: CASSFLIVREADEQFF. CDR3 DNA: TGTGCCAGCAGCTTTTTAATCGTCAGGGAGGCCGATGAGCAGTTCTTC.

J is TRBJ2-7 and V is TRBV7-2, with D perhaps matching TRBD2 (5 bases). Per the germline V gene, CDR1 is SGHTA and CDR2 is FQGNSA. Deletions cut 1 base from V and 3 bases from J, with 13 bases between. This CDR3 comprises 15 residues. CDR3 DNA sequence: TGTGCCAGCAGCTTAGGTTGGCGAGCGGACTACGAGCAGTACTTC. This codes for CASSLGWRADYEQYF.

The chain is built from TRBV5-8 and TRBJ1-2; 12 nucleotides agree with TRBD1. The CDR3 contains 15 residues. V dropped 4 bases and J dropped 8; count of bases not matched to a gene: 9. Germline values: CDR1 SGHTS, CDR2 YDEGEE. This CDR3 is CASSRRDRGRIGYTF. Here the CDR3 DNA reads TGTGCCAGCAGCCGGAGGGACAGGGGGCGCATCGGCTACACCTTC. The full variable domain, with the rest looked up from reference TRBV5-8 and TRBJ1-2, is EAGVTQSPTHLIKTRGQQATLRCSPISGHTSVYWYQQALGLGLQFLLWYDEGEERNRGNFPPRFSGRQFPNYSSELNVNALELEDSALYLCASSRRDRGRIGYTFGSGTRLTVV.

The chain uses TRBV6-5 and TRBJ1-3; D gene unclear. The CDR3 loop spans 15 amino acids. Per the germline V gene, CDR1 is MNHEY and CDR2 is SVGAGI. Trimming took off 4 bases at V and 1 base at J, with 11 bases between the two ends. CDR3 DNA: TGTGCCAGCAGTTTGCGGGAGCCTTCTGGAAACACCATATATTTT. Its protein product is CASSLREPSGNTIYF.

The chain employs TRBV4-1 and TRBJ2-7; the match to TRBD2 covers 11 bases. Germline lookup yields CDR1 MGHRA and CDR2 YSYEKL. CDR3 length equals 17 residues. Trimming at V came to 3 bases and at J to 0 bases, leaving 7 bases not matched to a gene. CDR3 residues: CASSHGPGTSGSYEQYF. CDR3 bases: TGCGCCAGCAGCCACGGACCCGGGACTAGCGGCTCCTACGAGCAGTACTTC.

The genes are TRBV5-1 and TRBJ1-1; D unclear. V lost 0 bases to trimming and J lost 1 base, with 10 bases between them. CDR1 and CDR2 from the germline V gene are SGHRS and YFSETQ. The CDR3 extends over 15 amino acids. The CDR3 is CASSLVPTENTEAFF. The CDR3 nucleotides are TGCGCCAGCAGCTTGGTCCCTACAGAGAACACTGAAGCTTTCTTT.

The chain joins TRBV5-8 to TRBJ2-1; 8 nucleotides line up with TRBD1. Per germline, CDR1 SGHTS and CDR2 YDEGEE. Germline trimming cut 5 bases from V and 7 bases from J; bases unmatched to any gene: 5. This CDR3 has 13 amino acids. The CDR3 is CASRRTGNNEQFF. In nucleotides, the CDR3 is TGTGCCAGCAGACGGACAGGGAATAATGAGCAGTTCTTC.

The chain links TRBV18 to TRBJ1-2, with TRBD1 as a possible D gene (5 bases). CDR1 is KGHSH and CDR2 is LQKENI in the germline V gene. This CDR3 has 15 amino acids. V lost 1 base and J lost 7, with 16 bases in between. DNA of the CDR3: TGTGCCAGCTCACCACAGTCGGGGGGTGGAACTGGCTACACCTTC. It yields the protein CASSPQSGGGTGYTF.

The rearrangement uses TRBV10-1 and TRBJ2-1, with TRBD1 identical over 10 bases. CDR3 length: 12 residues. The junction had 4 bases not matched to a gene; V was cut back by 9 bases and J by 8 bases. The germline gives CDR1 WNHNN, CDR2 SYGVQD (reference sequence). CDR3 sequence reads: CARPGTGDEQFF. The CDR3 DNA follows: TGCGCCAGGCCAGGGACAGGGGATGAGCAGTTCTTC.

This clone has a single count. The chain employs TRBV4-3 and TRBJ2-2; D is perhaps TRBD1 (5 bases). Germline assignment: CDR1 LGHNA and CDR2 YSLEER. CDR3 length equals 15 residues. V was cut by 1 base and J by 5 bases, with 11 bases left in between. CDR3 nucleotides: TGCGCCAGCAGCCAAGGGTACAGGCAGACCGGGGAGCTGTTTTTT. Amino acid sequence: CASSQGYRQTGELFF.

The chain couples TRBV6-2 or TRBV6-3 to TRBJ1-5; 7 bases align to TRBD1. CDR3 length: 13 amino acids. Germline-derived CDR1 and CDR2 are MNHEY and SVGEGT. Trimming at V came to 2 bases and at J to 9 bases, leaving 4 bases not matched to a gene. CDR3 residues: CASSYRGQGPQHF. CDR3 DNA sequence: TGTGCCAGCAGTTACAGGGGGCAGGGGCCCCAGCATTTT.

The V gene is TRBV5-1, the J gene TRBJ1-6; 9 bases are a match to TRBD1. Germline trimming cut 0 bases from V and 6 bases from J; bases unmatched to any gene: 4. Germline V gives CDR1 SGHRS, CDR2 YFSETQ. There are 16 residues in the CDR3. The CDR3 nucleotides are TGCGCCAGCAGCTTGGTACAGGGGGCGGCTAATTCACCCCTCCACTTT. Encoded protein: CASSLVQGAANSPLHF.

CDR3 region: CASSDLSGSAYEQYF. In DNA form, the CDR3 reads TGTGCCAGCAGTGACTTATCGGGGTCCGCCTACGAGCAGTACTTC. This chain links TRBV6-4 with TRBJ2-7; possibly TRBD2 for D (5 bases). Germline-derived CDR1 and CDR2 are MRHNA and SNTAGT. Trimming removed 1 base from V and 2 bases from J, with 12 bases in between. CDR3 size: 15 residues.

The rearrangement links TRBV29-1 to TRBJ1-2; D is uncertain. Germline loops: CDR1 SQVTM, CDR2 ANQGSEA. The CDR3 length is 12 residues. The V and J ends lost 3 bases and 2 bases respectively, with 7 bases between them. The CDR3 nucleotides read TGCAGCGTTGATGAGGGCAACTATGGCTACACCTTC. Amino acids: CSVDEGNYGYTF.

The chain has TRBV13 and TRBJ2-3; D possibly corresponds to TRBD1 (6 bases). The V end was cut by 2 bases, the J end by 6 bases, with 15 bases between. Looked up from germline, CDR1 is PRHDT and CDR2 is FYEKMQ (reference sequence). The CDR3 spans 15 residues. The CDR3 DNA reads TGTGCCAGCAGCTTAAACGTGGGGGCTGAGGATACGCAGTATTTT. Translation gives CASSLNVGAEDTQYF.

The rearrangement uses TRBV7-2 and TRBJ2-7; 14 positions agree with TRBD2. The CDR3 spans 16 residues. CDR1 is SGHTA, CDR2 FQGNSA, per germline. Trimming cost V 6 bases and J 6 bases; bases outside gene matches: 10. The DNA for the CDR3 is TGTGCCAGCAGAGAGGGACTAGCGGGGGCTTCGGGCGAGCAGTACTTC. Protein sequence: CASREGLAGASGEQYF.

This chain connects TRBV5-6 to TRBJ2-7; D remains unclear. With 3 bases removed from V and 6 bases from J, the gap between germline ends came to 19 bases. Germline V CDR1 and CDR2: SGHDT, YYEEEE. The CDR3 spans 15 residues. CDR3 sequence (DNA): TGTGCCAGCAGCTCCTTTCGTCCCTACCGTGGCGAGCAGTACTTC. This codes for CASSSFRPYRGEQYF.

For the CDR3, the DNA is TGTGCCAGCAGTCTACAGGGGGCGAACACTGAAGCTTTCTTT. Protein sequence: CASSLQGANTEAFF. This sequence joins TRBV28 and TRBJ1-1; 9 bases line up with TRBD1. In germline, CDR1 is MDHEN, CDR2 SYDVKM. The junction had 2 bases not matched to a gene; V was cut back by 5 bases and J by 1 base. This CDR3 region has 14 residues.

The chain employs TRBV5-4 and TRBJ2-5; TRBD2 matches at 13 bases. V gave up 1 base and J gave up 6 bases; unmatched junction bases: 6. Germline V lookup: CDR1 SGHNT, CDR2 YYREEE (reference sequence). The CDR3 is 16 residues long. The CDR3 sequence: CASSLTSGGAWKTQYF. CDR3 DNA sequence: TGTGCCAGCAGCTTGACTAGCGGGGGGGCCTGGAAGACCCAGTACTTC.

The J gene is TRBJ2-3, the V gene TRBV6-5; D not resolved. Germline assignment: CDR1 MNHEY and CDR2 SVGAGI. The V gene lost 8 bases and the J gene lost 0 bases, with 9 bases spanning the gap. The CDR3 is made up of 13 amino acids. This CDR3 is CASASRSTDTQYF. The CDR3 DNA reads as TGTGCCAGCGCGAGCAGGAGCACAGATACGCAGTATTTT.

The rearrangement joins TRBV6-2 or TRBV6-3 to TRBJ2-3; TRBD2 matches at 10 bases. Germline-derived CDR1 and CDR2 are MNHEY and SVGEGT. V shed 5 bases and J 2 bases; nucleotides not matched to a gene: 7. The CDR3 is 16 residues long. Here the CDR3 reads CASSPAGGWATDTQYF. The CDR3, as DNA: TGTGCCAGCAGTCCAGCGGGAGGGTGGGCCACAGATACGCAGTATTTT.

The chain carries TRBV6-6 and TRBJ1-1; TRBD1 aligns across 7 bases. Germline lookup yields CDR1 MNHNY and CDR2 SVGAGI (reference sequence). Unmatched junction bases numbered 8, after V lost 0 bases and J lost 7 bases. The CDR3 sequence is 15 residues long. CDR3 in amino acids: CASSYSSNRGFEAFF. The DNA of the CDR3 is TGTGCCAGCAGTTACTCGAGCAACAGGGGTTTTGAAGCTTTCTTT.

This chain joins TRBV6-6 and TRBJ1-5; 7 positions match TRBD1. CDR1 MNHNY and CDR2 SVGAGI come from the germline V gene (reference sequence). The CDR3 covers 13 residues. V was pared by 8 bases and J by 6 bases, with 7 bases of the junction left unmatched. The CDR3 reads CASGNRGGQPQHF. DNA of the CDR3: TGTGCCAGCGGCAACAGGGGTGGTCAGCCCCAGCATTTT.

The chain recombines TRBV24-1 with TRBJ2-1; D unclear. The CDR3 runs 12 residues. Per germline, CDR1 KGHDR and CDR2 SFDVKD. Trimming left V 5 bases short and J 3 bases short, with 4 bases between. The CDR3 protein is CATSARYNEQFF. The CDR3 DNA reads as TGTGCCACCAGTGCTCGCTACAATGAGCAGTTCTTC.

This clone was picked up a small number of times. This chain joins TRBV4-1 and TRBJ2-3; D may be TRBD2 (6 bases). The CDR3 contains 16 residues. Trimming stripped 0 bases from V and 2 bases from J, with 12 bases between. Per the germline V gene, CDR1 is MGHRA and CDR2 is YSYEKL. The CDR3 bases are TGCGCCAGCAGCCAAGAAGTTGGGGGGATCACAGATACGCAGTATTTT. Residues: CASSQEVGGITDTQYF.